This TCR beta chain was sequenced for a study of cytomegalovirus exposure and HLA in healthy donors. Germline CDR1 reads MRHNA; CDR2 reads SNTAGT. This CDR3 is 14 amino acids long. V trimming: 4 bases; J trimming: 5 bases; junction bases outside the gene matches: 0. The PCR was carried out with 60 Vbeta primers and 13 Jbeta primers. TCRdb keeps only in-frame clones here, not all; method: immunoSEQ multiplex PCR. The sample yields some 150,000 clones, roughly 64% seen once. This TCR was sampled from a woman between 25 and 40 years old in good health and CMV-seropositive. Material: PBMCs. The genes are TRBV6-4 and TRBJ2-3, with 13 bases lining up with TRBD2. The CDR3 sequence: CASSGLAGGDTQYF. The DNA of the CDR3 is TGTGCCAGCAGTGGACTAGCGGGGGGAGATACGCAGTATTTT.